What follows are 9 T cell receptor beta chains derived from one specimen sequenced in a study of PD-1 blockade in classical Hodgkin lymphoma. Measured with immunoSEQ multiplex PCR; TCRdb has only the in-frame clones, and not every one. Of about 14,000 clones in the sample, about 80% were seen once. Each patient's relapse followed autologous stem cell transplantation, and brentuximab vedotin exposure varied. The sample consisted of peripheral blood mononuclear cells (PBMCs), taken at baseline. The source is a human donor with classical Hodgkin lymphoma.

The V and J genes are TRBV6-6 and TRBJ1-5; D unclear. V dropped 2 bases and J dropped 14 bases, with 22 bases sitting between them. CDR1 and CDR2 (germline): MNHNY, SVGAGI (reference sequence). The CDR3 totals 15 residues. The DNA of the CDR3 is TGTGCCAGCAGTTACAGTCCCTCCGTCCAAGAAAGAAAGCATTTT. Its protein product is CASSYSPSVQERKHF.

The chain recombines TRBV9 with TRBJ2-2, with a possible D match to TRBD1 (6 bases). Trimming took 4 bases from V and 6 from J, leaving 22 bases between them. CDR1 and CDR2 from the germline V gene are SGDLS and YYNGEE. CDR3 length: 17 amino acids. The CDR3 here is CASSPSRTGIGAGELFF. The CDR3 DNA is TGTGCCAGCAGCCCGAGCCGAACAGGGATCGGGGCCGGGGAGCTGTTTTTT.

The rearrangement uses TRBV19 and TRBJ1-5; 11 nucleotides match TRBD1. This CDR3 contains 19 residues. The germline V gene has CDR1 LNHDA and CDR2 SQIVND (reference sequence). The V gene end was trimmed by 8 bases and the J gene end by 5 bases; junction bases not matched to a gene: 20. For the CDR3, the DNA is TGTGCCAGTTCGGATGGACAGGGGGCCGATTGGATTGATGATCAGCCCCAGCATTTT. Its protein product is CASSDGQGADWIDDQPQHF. Supplemented by reference TRBV19 and TRBJ1-5, the full variable domain reads DGGITQSPKYLFRKEGQNVTLSCEQNLNHDAMYWYRQDPGQGLRLIYYSQIVNDFQKGDIAEGYSVSREKKESFPLTVTSAQKNPTAFYLCASSDGQGADWIDDQPQHFGDGTRLSIL.

V usage is TRBV9 and J usage is TRBJ1-4, with TRBD1 identical over 9 bases. The ends lost 1 base at V and 8 bases at J; junction bases unmatched: 6. The CDR3 totals 15 residues. Germline lookup yields CDR1 SGDLS and CDR2 YYNGEE. This chain's CDR3 is CASSVSGQGWEKLFF. CDR3 in DNA: TGTGCCAGCAGCGTATCGGGACAGGGCTGGGAAAAACTGTTTTTT. The full variable domain, completed using reference TRBV9 and TRBJ1-4, is DSGVTQTPKHLITATGQRVTLRCSPRSGDLSVYWYQQSLDQGLQFLIQYYNGEERAKGNILERFSAQQFPDLHSELNLSSLELGDSALYFCASSVSGQGWEKLFFGSGTQLSVL.

The chain carries TRBV5-6 and TRBJ2-3; 8 bases align to TRBD1. Germline trimming cut 4 bases from V and 5 bases from J; bases unmatched to any gene: 3. The CDR3 totals 13 residues. Germline values: CDR1 SGHDT, CDR2 YYEEEE. CDR3 residues: CASSATGVDTQYF. In DNA, the CDR3 is TGTGCCAGCAGCGCGACAGGGGTAGATACGCAGTATTTT.

The V call is TRBV19, the J call TRBJ2-2; D not certain. V shed 4 bases and J shed 6 bases, with 9 bases lying between them. Germline V gene data show CDR1 as LNHDA and CDR2 as SQIVND (reference sequence). The CDR3 spans 13 residues. CDR3 in DNA: TGTGCCAGTAGTACCTACAAGTCCGGGGAGCTGTTTTTT. Translating it yields CASSTYKSGELFF.

V gene TRBV27 combines with J gene TRBJ1-6; no clear D gene. Trimming removed 3 bases from V and 7 bases from J, with 13 bases in between. The CDR3 consists of 15 residues. Germline CDR1 MNHEY, CDR2 SMNVEV (reference sequence). The CDR3 nucleotides read TGTGCCAGCAGTTTCTTTGGCGGGGAAAATTCACCCCTCCACTTT. Residues: CASSFFGGENSPLHF.

The gene calls are TRBV6-4 and TRBJ2-7, with D maybe TRBD1 (5 bases). Germline V lookup: CDR1 MRHNA, CDR2 SNTAGT. The V gene lost 1 base and the J gene lost 6 bases, with 28 bases spanning the gap. The CDR3 consists of 19 residues. The CDR3 DNA is TGTGCCAGCAGTGACTGGGCAGGGTCCTCCAAGGTTGTGGTCCCCGAGCAGTACTTC. Translation gives CASSDWAGSSKVVVPEQYF.

The chain is built from TRBV5-1 and TRBJ2-5; D may be TRBD2 (6 bases). Trimming stripped 3 bases from V and 1 base from J, with 13 bases between. Germline values: CDR1 SGHRS, CDR2 YFSETQ. The CDR3 consists of 15 residues. CDR3 residues: CASSYGLIGQETQYF. As DNA, the CDR3 is TGCGCCAGCAGCTACGGACTAATTGGCCAAGAGACCCAGTACTTC.